Included here is one T cell receptor (beta chain) sequence, with context. Its recognized antigen is unknown. No base-level quality is on record; no much larger clone is a single base apart. The data were obtained in a study of cytomegalovirus exposure and HLA in healthy donors (dated by TCRdb to the late 2010s). Study-level background: According to an earlier analysis of 587 of the donors, roughly 180 million T cells yielded 95 million to 140 million unique TCR beta sequences and approximately 280 Gb of sequence data. The study aimed to test whether cataloging public T cell receptors could reveal signatures of past pathogen exposure. In a later analysis, previously published TCR beta repertoires from 666 donors were re-analyzed and high-resolution HLA genotyping was added so that TCR occurrence patterns could be studied. Among 398 genotyped donors of the cohort, an average of about 240,000 unique TCR beta nucleotide sequences were sequenced per donor, roughly a sixth of them non-productive. Class I and class II HLA loci were covered by the typing at four-digit resolution. In addition to the first cohort of approximately 670 subjects, a separate validation cohort of approximately 130 different subjects was used. In the later analysis, no new phenotypic data were used to find candidate immune exposures; instead, reliance was placed on TCR beta sequences and their occurrence across donors. High-throughput TCR immunosequencing, statistical association of individual TCRs with disease status, and machine learning were combined to predict cytomegalovirus infection status. Every repertoire in the discovery cohort had been generated on one and the same sequencing platform. In an earlier analysis of a few hundred of the donors, high-throughput TCR beta sequencing was used to judge whether each TCR beta V gene segment behaved as functional or pseudogenic. Because of strong linkage in the cohort, four to six DR-DQ haplotypes were treated as single units for association and clustering. Among the approximately 400 genotyped donors, under 90% belonged to the genetic ancestry cluster associated with self-reported Caucasian donors. The T cell repertoires of about 700 subjects were profiled by immunosequencing and related to cytomegalovirus serostatus. In a later genetic analysis, genome-wide SNP genotypes for about 65% of the roughly 700 donors were used, and that subset was treated as a discovery cohort. Alongside the repertoire data, information on donor age, sex, ethnicity and CMV serostatus was compiled. An early release that covered some 640 HLA-typed donors contained around 330 gigabases of sequencing data and about 93 million unique TCR sequences. The number of donors typed differed by locus, with about 629-630 for A, B, C, DRB1 and DQB1, more than 500 for DQA1, 600 to 610 for DPA1, and some 470 for DPB1. What the research found in general, with its limitations: Sequencing depth was assumed to be roughly uniform across donors in the presence/absence analyses, though that assumption may not hold. The classifier was reported to diagnose cytomegalovirus status with high specificity and sensitivity in both the original cohort and the validation cohort. Only TCR beta chains were sequenced in this cohort, and the absence of alpha or paired-chain data limited detectable features. In a later analysis, HLA-associated TCR beta chains showed more clonal expansion and lower generation probabilities than non-associated chains that were equally common. Linkage disequilibrium might explain the correlated functional status among segregating V segments, but an unknown experimental factor could not be ruled out. A further reported finding was that TCR beta sequences accurately predicted the HLA-A and HLA-B alleles for most subjects in the first cohort. V-gene and J-gene trimming of TCR beta chains was associated with a missense DCLRE1C variant in a later genetic analysis, and the association was replicated in an independent cohort. The authors suggested that the approach could potentially be extended to other disease states and immunological phenotypes. Because HLA typing was unavailable for some donors at each locus, only the typed subset was used in association tests. Several of the top co-occurrence clusters appeared to be linked to parvovirus B19, influenza, CMV and Epstein-Barr virus, according to a later analysis. A cluster of highly shared sequence variants was judged likely to represent a technical artifact of the sequencing pipeline. Three of the identified cytomegalovirus-associated TCR beta chains were confirmed in vitro to be specific for cytomegalovirus antigens. Most TCR sequences were observed very rarely across donors, whereas some public TCRs were present in many individuals. A later analysis found that TCR association rates varied across HLA loci, with DRB1 alleles showing the most associated TCRs and HLA-C alleles the fewest. Specific HLA alleles were associated with over 15,000 TCR beta sequences at a false discovery rate of 0.05 in a later analysis. The study listed over 150 TCR beta chains as associated with cytomegalovirus. CMV serostatus was the only immune exposure information available for the cohort. Because counts were too low, about 18 rarely observed V segments, including chromosome 9 orphons, were excluded from the earlier analysis of several hundred of the donors. Most CMV-associated TCR beta chains appeared to be HLA-restricted in a later analysis, and the HLA associations seemed to be driven largely by CMV exposure. When HLA alleles, especially DR and DQ, strongly co-occurred, TCR associations were difficult to assign to individual alleles. An earlier analysis of 450 to 750 of the donors showed that most TCR beta V segments appeared in productive rearrangements either about 87% or about 30% of the time, which broadly matched IMGT annotations. A later genetic analysis reported fewer N-insertions in productive TCRs among donors in an Asian-associated ancestry cluster than the roughly 700-donor mean. Some IMGT-functional V segments, including TRBV6-2 and TRBV6-3, could not be told apart with the 87-base-pair reads, so those segments were excluded.

The CDR3 contains 15 residues, cysteine and phenylalanine counted. The only DNA kept is the CDR3, 45 bases in frame from the first base. V ends up 1 base short and J 2 bases short, with an unmatched junction base count of 3. The germline V gene (reference sequence) sets CDR1 to SEHNR and CDR2 to FQNEAQ. The cohort was made up of about 610 healthy bone marrow donors. All cohort members were sampled while nominally healthy, although unrecorded immune exposures were likely present. The donor tested CMV seronegative, placing the donor among the 350 to 400 seronegative members of the cohort. A peripheral blood sample was provided by each donor, and peripheral blood mononuclear cells were used for TCR beta sequencing. The Qiagen DNeasy Blood Extraction Kit was used to extract genomic DNA from the blood cell samples. The library came from the immunoSEQ multiplex PCR assay. For the multiplex PCR, a mixture combining 60 forward primers for TCR Vbeta segments and 13 reverse primers for TCR Jbeta segments was used. The CDR3 region of rearranged TCR beta genes was amplified from genomic DNA with a multiplex PCR assay. The Illumina HiSeq System was used to sequence the amplified TCR beta libraries as 87-base-pair reads. As for how the authors treated the data: In a later analysis, tens of millions of unique TCR beta chains were counted across the approximately 640 repertoires, and around 10 million of these chains were shared by at least two donors. Raw reads were error-corrected and collapsed into unique sequences by a nearest-neighbor algorithm in which closely related sequences were merged to remove PCR and sequencing errors. V, D and J gene segments were assigned by aligning CDR3 sequences to IMGT reference sequences. For a sequence to be retained, a match of at least six nucleotides was required to both a V gene segment and a J gene segment. Rearrangements were called productive when the CDR3 lacked stop codons and stayed in frame with V and J; all others were non-productive. CDR3 was defined according to IMGT convention as the region running from the second conserved V-encoded cysteine to the conserved J-encoded phenylalanine. The earlier analysis of some 600 of the donors excluded sequences that lacked an unambiguous match to a single V gene segment. An earlier analysis of almost 600 of the donors classified V segments as functional when productive rearrangements were above 56.7% and as segregating when the standard deviation between donors was above 5%. To diagnose cytomegalovirus status from the catalog of TCR beta chain sequences, a statistical classification framework was built. V and J gene assignment, in a later analysis, came from comparing TCR nucleotide sequences with IMGT/GENE-DB human TR gene sequences. In a later analysis, CDR3 sequences and most-parsimonious VDJ recombination scenarios were assigned using the TCRdist pipeline. A later analysis defined each TCR beta chain by its CDR3 amino acid sequence plus V-gene family, and excluded reads lacking a unique V-gene family. To address suspected cross-contamination and a sequencing artifact, a later analysis removed over 500 highly shared, low-generation-probability nucleotide sequences. In a later analysis, a clonal expansion index was calculated for each public chain from normalized within-repertoire ranks of inferred template counts. A later analysis computed generation probabilities with a VDJ recombination model fitted to out-of-frame rearrangements, and checked the results against IGoR. In a later analysis, TCR-TCR, TCR-HLA and TCR-CMV co-occurrence was scored with hypergeometric tests, and a repertoire-size bias correction was applied to TCR pairs. To estimate false discovery rates, a later analysis permuted the HLA or CMV assignments 20 times. In a later analysis, co-occurring TCRs were grouped using DBSCAN, and TCRdist sequence similarity was added for clustering within HLA-allele-positive subsets. Repertoires with fewer than 30,000 or more than 120,000 public chains, plus five repertoires with anomalous nucleotide sharing, were excluded from co-occurrence clustering. TCRdb obtained this table from immuneACCESS and retained in-frame rearrangements with V and J assigned. These tables miss some clones; where compared with another copy, unresolved V genes account for less than half of the shortfall, and the remainder is unexplained. That table supplies the V and J calls and clone size; D and trimming were determined from the DNA. A total of 200,000 to 250,000 clones appear in this sample, roughly 84% of them only once. Of the sample, less than 2% falls within the top ten clones.

What was sequenced was PBMCs. The V gene is TRBV7-9 and the J gene is TRBJ2-3; TRBD2 agrees with 7 junctional bases. This receptor was obtained from a man between 50 and 59 years old in good health and CMV-seronegative. The CDR3 amino acid sequence is: CASSLVAGATDTQYF. The nucleotides read TGTGCCAGCAGCTTAGTGGCGGGAGCCACAGATACGCAGTATTTT.